This T cell receptor (beta chain) derives from a study of CXCR3-negative and CXCR3-positive naive CD8 T cells. The CDR3 is made up of 14 amino acids. The germline CDR1 and CDR2 sequences are SGHTA and FQGTGA. The method, 5' RACE with UMI labels, was used to prepare the TRB cDNA libraries. TCRdb re-called the 5' RACE reads and catalogs CDR3 proteins one per entry, DNA excluded. This sample's table has about 120,000 distinct CDR3 sequences. The TCR sequence derives from a human donor in good health. Some clones in this sample may be carry-over from other donors' samples. The sequencing sample was made of naive CXCR3- CD8+ T cells from blood. The subset is: CD45RO-CCR7+CD27+CD95- naive CD8+ T cells lacking CXCR3 (TNR3-). V gene TRBV7-3 combines with J gene TRBJ2-3; TCRdb gives TRBD1 as the D gene, but with no DNA this cannot be confirmed. CDR3 amino acids: CASSFGGASDTQYF.